The source of this T cell receptor beta chain is a study of T cell repertoires in cytomegalovirus infection. Study-level background: Public TCR beta signatures indicated both CMV infection and matching HLA type.

This clonotype was counted between two and nine times. Its antigen remains unknown. Germline V gene data show CDR1 as SGHTA and CDR2 as FQGNSA. The CDR3 covers 15 residues. Trimming removed 3 bases from V and 4 bases from J, with 13 bases in between. TCRdb recomputed calls from the reads with MiXCR, one row per CDR3 protein. The sample holds approximately 390,000 distinct CDR3 sequences, 34% seen once. Study results and caveats: Summed frequency of shared TCR beta families picked out CMV carriers who also had the relevant HLA. It was HLA-C-restricted CMV-specific TCR beta clonotypes that dominated the response ex vivo.

This sequence originates from a human donor in good health (CMV status not recorded). Some clones in this sample may be carry-over from other donors' samples. The chain joins TRBV7-2 to TRBJ1-3; the D gene is possibly TRBD1 (5 bases). The sample here was cultured PBMCs, taken from culture after CMV antigen stimulation. CDR3 region: CASSLRGLGGNTIYF. The CDR3 nucleotides are TGTGCCAGCAGCTTGCGGGGCCTCGGGGGAAACACCATATATTTT.